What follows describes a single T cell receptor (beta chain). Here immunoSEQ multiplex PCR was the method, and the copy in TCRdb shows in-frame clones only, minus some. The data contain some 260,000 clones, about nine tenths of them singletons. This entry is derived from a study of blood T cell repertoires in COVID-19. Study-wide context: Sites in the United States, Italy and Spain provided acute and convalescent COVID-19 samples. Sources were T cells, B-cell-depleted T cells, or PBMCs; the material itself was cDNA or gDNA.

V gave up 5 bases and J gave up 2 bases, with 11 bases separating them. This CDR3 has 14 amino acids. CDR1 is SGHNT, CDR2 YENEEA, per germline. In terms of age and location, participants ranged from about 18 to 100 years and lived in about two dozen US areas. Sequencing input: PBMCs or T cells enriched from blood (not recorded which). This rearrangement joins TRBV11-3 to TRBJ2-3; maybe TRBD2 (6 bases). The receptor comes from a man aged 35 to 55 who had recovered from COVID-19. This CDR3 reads CASSGREATDTQYF. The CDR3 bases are TGTGCCAGCAGCGGCAGGGAGGCCACAGATACGCAGTATTTT.